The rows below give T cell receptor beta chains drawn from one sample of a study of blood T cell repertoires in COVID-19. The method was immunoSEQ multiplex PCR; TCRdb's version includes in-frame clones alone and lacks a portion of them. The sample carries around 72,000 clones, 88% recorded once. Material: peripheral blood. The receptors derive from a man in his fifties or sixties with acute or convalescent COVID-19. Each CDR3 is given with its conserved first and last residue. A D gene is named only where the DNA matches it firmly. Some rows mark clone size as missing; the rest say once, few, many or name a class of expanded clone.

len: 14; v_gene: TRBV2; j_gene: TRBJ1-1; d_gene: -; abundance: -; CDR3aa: CASSGGGRNTEAFF; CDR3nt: TGTGCCAGCAGTGGTGGGGGGAGGAACACTGAAGCTTTCTTT
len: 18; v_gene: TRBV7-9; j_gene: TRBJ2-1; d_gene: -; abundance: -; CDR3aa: CASSLPSRTGTSYNEQFF; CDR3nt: TGTGCCAGCAGCCTCCCCTCACGCACCGGGACAAGTTACAATGAGCAGTTCTTC
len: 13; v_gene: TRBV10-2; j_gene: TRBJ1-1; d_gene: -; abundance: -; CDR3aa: CASSDRGRTEAFF; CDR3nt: TGCGCCAGCAGTGATCGGGGTAGGACTGAAGCTTTCTTT
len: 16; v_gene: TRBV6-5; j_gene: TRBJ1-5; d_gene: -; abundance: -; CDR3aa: CASSFGQQHSNQPQHF; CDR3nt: TGTGCCAGCAGTTTCGGACAGCAACATAGCAATCAGCCCCAGCATTTT
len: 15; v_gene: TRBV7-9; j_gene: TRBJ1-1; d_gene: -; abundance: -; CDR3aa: CASSPGTSKNTEAFF; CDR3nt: TGTGCCAGCAGCCCAGGGACATCTAAGAACACTGAAGCTTTCTTT
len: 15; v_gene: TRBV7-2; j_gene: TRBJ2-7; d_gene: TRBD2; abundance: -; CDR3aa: CASSLAASGGYEQYF; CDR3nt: TGTGCCAGCAGCTTAGCGGCTAGCGGGGGCTACGAGCAGTACTTC
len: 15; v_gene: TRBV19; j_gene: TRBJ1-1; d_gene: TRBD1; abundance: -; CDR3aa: CASSRDRVISTEAFF; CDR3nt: TGTGCCAGTAGCCGGGACAGGGTGATCTCCACTGAAGCTTTCTTT
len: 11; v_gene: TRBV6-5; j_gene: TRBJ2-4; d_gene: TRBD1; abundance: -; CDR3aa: CASSTRDREYF; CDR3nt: TGTGCCAGCAGTACCCGGGACAGGGAGTACTTC
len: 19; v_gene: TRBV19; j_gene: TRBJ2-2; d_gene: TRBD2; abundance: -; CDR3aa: CASSIGVFARGGWTGELFF; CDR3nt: TGTGCCAGTAGTATCGGTGTATTCGCGCGGGGGGGCTGGACCGGGGAGCTGTTTTTT
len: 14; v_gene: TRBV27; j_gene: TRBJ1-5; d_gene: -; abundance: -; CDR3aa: CASSSTPGNQPQHF; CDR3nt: TGTGCCAGCAGTTCAACCCCAGGCAATCAGCCCCAGCATTTT
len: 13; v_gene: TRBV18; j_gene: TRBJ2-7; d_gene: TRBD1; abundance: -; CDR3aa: CASSRQGAYEQYF; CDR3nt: TGTGCCAGCTCAAGACAGGGCGCCTACGAGCAGTACTTC
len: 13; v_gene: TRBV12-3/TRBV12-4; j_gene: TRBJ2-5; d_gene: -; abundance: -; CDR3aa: CASAEGGGRTQYF; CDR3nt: TGTGCCTCAGCAGAGGGGGGGGGCAGGACCCAGTACTTC
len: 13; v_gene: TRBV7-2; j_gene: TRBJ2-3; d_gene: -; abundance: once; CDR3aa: CASSLGDTDTQYF; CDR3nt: TGTGCCAGCAGCTTAGGAGACACAGATACGCAGTATTTT
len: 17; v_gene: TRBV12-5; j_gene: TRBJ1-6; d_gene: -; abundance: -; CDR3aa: CASGPLEGTPYNSPLHF; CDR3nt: TGTGCTAGTGGTCCTCTTGAGGGGACTCCCTATAATTCACCCCTCCACTTT
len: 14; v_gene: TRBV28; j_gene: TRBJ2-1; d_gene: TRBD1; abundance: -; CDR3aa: CASSSTSVWDRQFF; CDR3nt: TGTGCCAGCAGTTCAACCTCCGTATGGGACAGGCAGTTCTTC
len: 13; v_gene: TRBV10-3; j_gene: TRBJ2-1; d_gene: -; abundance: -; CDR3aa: CAISQQDPGPGVF; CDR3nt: TGTGCCATCAGCCAACAAGATCCGGGCCCCGGGGTCTTC
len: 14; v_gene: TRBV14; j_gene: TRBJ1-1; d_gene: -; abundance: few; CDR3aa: CASSQGARGTEAFF; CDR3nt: TGTGCCAGCAGCCAAGGGGCGCGGGGCACTGAAGCTTTCTTT
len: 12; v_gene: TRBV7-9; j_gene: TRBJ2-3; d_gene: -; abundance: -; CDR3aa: CASRTPQDTQYF; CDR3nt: TGTGCCAGCAGAACACCACAAGATACGCAGTATTTT